The rows below give T cell receptor beta chains drawn from one sample of a study of T-cell reconstitution after alpha-beta-depleted transplantation in children. One entry per CDR3 protein, called by TCRdb with MiXCR from the PCR reads. In the table there are about 440,000 distinct CDR3 sequences, over 40% of which are singletons. The material sequenced was PBMCs, taken before TCRalphabeta/CD19-depleted stem cell transplant. The source of these receptors is a girl between 2 and 10 years old with aplastic anemia, due to receive a stem cell transplant. The CDR3 runs from the conserved cysteine through the conserved F or W. A D gene is named only where the DNA matches it firmly. Only some rows state a clone size, as once, few, many or a class for expanded clones.

many	TRBV5-1	TRBJ2-2	-	CAISWNTGELFF	TGCGCCATCTCCTGGAACACCGGGGAGCTGTTTTTT
-	TRBV20-1	TRBJ2-1	-	CCARDIEGGSYNEQFF	TGCTGTGCTAGAGATATAGAGGGGGGGTCCTACAATGAGCAGTTCTTC
many	TRBV20-1	TRBJ2-5	TRBD1	CSARARTGLQETQYF	TGCAGTGCTAGAGCTCGGACAGGGCTACAAGAGACCCAGTACTTC
many	TRBV29-1	TRBJ2-3	TRBD2	CSVSTSGSPDTQYF	TGCAGCGTCTCGACTAGCGGGAGTCCAGATACGCAGTATTTT
-	TRBV6-5	TRBJ1-1	-	CASSSHRALNTEAFF	TGTGCCAGCAGTTCCCACAGGGCACTGAACACTGAAGCTTTCTTT
few	TRBV6-1	TRBJ1-5	TRBD1	CASSTRMGTARMDQPQHF	TGTGCCAGCAGTACCCGGATGGGGACAGCCCGAATGGATCAGCCCCAGCATTTT
-	TRBV4-1	TRBJ2-2	TRBD2	CASSQVPGGPSGELFF	TGCGCCAGCAGCCAAGTCCCGGGAGGGCCCTCCGGGGAGCTGTTTTTT
-	TRBV6-2/TRBV6-3	TRBJ2-7	-	CASRYRDGLSYEQYF	TGTGCCAGCAGATACCGTGACGGACTTTCCTACGAGCAGTACTTC
-	TRBV20-1	TRBJ2-7	-	CSATGRSYEQYF	TGCAGTGCGACGGGACGAAGCTACGAGCAGTACTTC
few	TRBV20-1	TRBJ2-1	TRBD2	CSANGLLGLAGGPLAHNEQFF	TGCAGTGCCAACGGACTTTTGGGACTAGCGGGAGGCCCCCTTGCTCACAATGAGCAGTTCTTC
-	TRBV30	TRBJ2-7	-	CACRGVRDEQYF	TGTGCCTGCAGGGGGGTCAGGGACGAGCAGTACTTC
few	TRBV28	TRBJ1-1	-	CAGSQGWDTEAFF	TGTGCCGGATCACAGGGATGGGACACTGAAGCTTTCTTT
many	TRBV6-1	TRBJ1-4	-	CASRERTTNEKLFF	TGTGCCAGCAGAGAAAGGACAACTAATGAAAAACTGTTTTTT
few	TRBV30	TRBJ2-1	TRBD2	CAWSRLAGYNEQFF	TGTGCCTGGAGCAGGCTAGCGGGATACAATGAGCAGTTCTTC
many	TRBV5-5	TRBJ1-5	-	CASSLDIGRVPQHF	TGTGCCAGCAGCTTGGATATCGGGAGGGTGCCCCAGCATTTT
few	TRBV20-1	TRBJ2-3	-	CSARAAGGRGDTQYF	TGCAGTGCTAGAGCTGCAGGGGGGAGAGGAGATACGCAGTATTTT
-	TRBV11-2	TRBJ2-1	TRBD2	CASSQKREWQFF	TGTGCCAGCAGCCAGAAGCGGGAATGGCAGTTCTTC
-	TRBV7-6	TRBJ2-7	-	CASSSVGGRRNEQYF	TGTGCCAGCAGCTCTGTGGGGGGGCGAAGGAACGAGCAGTACTTC
many	TRBV29-1	TRBJ2-7	TRBD1	CSVEGTGLEQYF	TGCAGCGTTGAAGGGACAGGCTTAGAGCAGTACTTC
few	TRBV29-1	TRBJ2-3	TRBD2	CSVEVTPGVASGAPDTQYF	TGCAGCGTTGAGGTAACCCCTGGGGTGGCTAGCGGGGCCCCGGATACGCAGTATTTT
-	TRBV3-1	TRBJ2-1	TRBD2	CASSQPSGGYEQFF	TGTGCCAGCAGCCAGCCTAGCGGGGGATATGAGCAGTTCTTC
once	TRBV4-1	TRBJ2-5	-	CASSQVSGAETQYF	TGCGCCAGCAGCCAAGTTTCAGGGGCGGAGACCCAGTACTTC
few	TRBV6-5	TRBJ2-3	TRBD2	CASSYSTSGRAPDTQYF	TGTGCCAGCAGTTACTCCACTAGCGGGAGGGCCCCAGATACGCAGTATTTT
-	TRBV7-9	TRBJ2-1	-	CASSFRGEQFF	TGTGCCAGCAGCTTTAGGGGTGAGCAGTTCTTC
-	TRBV29-1	TRBJ2-7	TRBD2	CSVQGPLAGIYEQYF	TGCAGCGTGCAAGGGCCGCTAGCGGGCATCTACGAGCAGTACTTC
-	TRBV28	TRBJ2-3	-	CASSYPSATTQYF	TGTGCCAGCAGTTACCCCTCTGCCACGACGCAGTATTTT
-	TRBV20-1	TRBJ2-1	-	CSARDRGGLRFF	TGCAGTGCTAGAGATAGGGGGGGTCTACGGTTCTTC
-	TRBV20-1	TRBJ1-5	-	CSAKPRTADEPQHF	TGCAGTGCTAAACCCCGGACCGCGGATGAGCCCCAGCATTTT
-	TRBV5-5	TRBJ2-5	TRBD2	CASSWTRFPETQYF	TGTGCCAGCAGCTGGACTAGATTTCCCGAGACCCAGTACTTC
many	TRBV6-2/TRBV6-3	TRBJ2-1	TRBD1	CASGDRANFNEQFF	TGTGCCAGCGGGGACAGGGCCAACTTCAATGAGCAGTTCTTC
many	TRBV20-1	TRBJ1-6	TRBD1	CSAPDRANNSPLHF	TGCAGTGCTCCGGACAGGGCCAATAATTCACCCCTCCACTTT
-	TRBV12-3/TRBV12-4	TRBJ2-3	-	CASSASRAATQYF	TGTGCCAGCAGTGCCTCGAGGGCAGCTACGCAGTATTTT